Reported below is one T cell receptor (beta chain). Its antigen is not known. This CDR3 spans 15 amino acids. Germline CDR1 and CDR2: LGHNA and YSLEER. The V end lost 2 bases, the J end lost 7 bases, and 14 bases lay between the germline ends. Data came from immunoSEQ multiplex PCR; TCRdb stores just in-frame clones and leaves some out. The sample shows tens of thousands of clones, around two thirds of them seen only once. The record originates from a study of cytotoxic CD8 clonotypes in ibrutinib-treated CLL. Study-level results: Clonality showed a rise at ibrutinib response that reversed toward baseline at progression. Public clonotypes, an uncommon group, contracted or remained stable on treatment. Baseline clonality was higher than in age-matched healthy donors and moved in step with circulating CD8+ T-cell counts.

As input for TCR beta libraries, roughly 2.1 micrograms of genomic DNA came from cryopreserved PBMCs. Sequenced material: PBMCs, taken after 12 months of ibrutinib treatment. This sequence was found in a human donor with chronic lymphocytic leukemia. This chain connects TRBV4-3 to TRBJ1-4, with D uncertain. This chain's CDR3 is CASSQLEGVSEKLFF. Written as DNA, the CDR3 is TGCGCCAGCAGCCAACTGGAAGGAGTAAGTGAAAAACTGTTTTTT.